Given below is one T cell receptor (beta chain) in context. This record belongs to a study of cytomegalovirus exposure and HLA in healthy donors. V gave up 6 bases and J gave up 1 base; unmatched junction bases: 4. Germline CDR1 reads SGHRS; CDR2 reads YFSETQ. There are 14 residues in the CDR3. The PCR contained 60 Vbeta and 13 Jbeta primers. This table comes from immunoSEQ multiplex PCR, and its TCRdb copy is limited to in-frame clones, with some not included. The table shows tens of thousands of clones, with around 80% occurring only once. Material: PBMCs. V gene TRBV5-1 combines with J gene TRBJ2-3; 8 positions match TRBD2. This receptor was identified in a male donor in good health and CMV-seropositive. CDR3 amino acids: CASTPGGGTDTQYF. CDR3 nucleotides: TGCGCCAGCACCCCGGGGGGGGGCACAGATACGCAGTATTTT.